Sequencing of this T cell receptor (beta chain) was carried out in a study of T cell changes during pregnancy in multiple sclerosis. Sequencing was performed with immunoSEQ multiplex PCR; in TCRdb, only in-frame clones are kept and a portion is missing. The data contain about 83,000 clones, roughly nine tenths of them singletons. The CDR3 has 14 amino acids. Per germline, CDR1 SGHDN and CDR2 FVKESK. Trimming removed 1 base from V and 1 base from J, with 6 bases in between. V is TRBV14 and J is TRBJ2-3; D is unresolved. Material: PBMCs, obtained in the first trimester of pregnancy. The receptor was isolated from a female donor in good health, serving as a control in a pregnancy study. Some clones in this sample may be carry-over from other donors' samples. CDR3 residues: CASSQGSGTDTQYF. CDR3 nucleotides: TGTGCCAGCAGCCAAGGAAGCGGCACAGATACGCAGTATTTT.